A single sample gave rise to the 21 T cell receptor beta chains below, sequenced in a study of PD-1 blockade in classical Hodgkin lymphoma. Measured with immunoSEQ multiplex PCR; TCRdb has only the in-frame clones, and not every one. The repertoire consists of tens of thousands of clones, with approximately 90% occurring once and the leading ten covering about 2.9%. Time point meaning: cycle 4 day 1 (C4D1), after 5 to 7 weeks of nivolumab. In every patient, relapse followed autologous stem cell transplantation, while exposure to brentuximab vedotin differed. Source: peripheral blood mononuclear cells (PBMCs), taken before the fourth cycle of nivolumab. The source of these receptors is a human donor with classical Hodgkin lymphoma.

This chain uses TRBV2 with TRBJ1-2; the D is unclear. This CDR3 region has 16 residues. V was pared by 6 bases and J by 4 bases, with 21 bases between. Germline V CDR1 and CDR2: SNHLY, FYNNEI. The CDR3 protein is CASRRAFLTRAYGYTF. The CDR3 nucleotides read TGTGCCAGCAGGAGGGCTTTTCTAACCCGGGCCTATGGCTACACCTTC.

The V and J genes are TRBV30 and TRBJ2-5; D remains unclear. Germline V gene sequence: CDR1 GTSNPN, CDR2 SVGIG (reference sequence). V was pared by 2 bases and J by 0 bases, with 7 bases between. The CDR3 totals 13 residues. The CDR3 sequence: CAWSRANQETQYF. The DNA for the CDR3 is TGTGCCTGGAGTCGCGCAAACCAAGAGACCCAGTACTTC.

The genes are TRBV5-1 and TRBJ1-1, with D unclear. CDR3 length: 13 residues. V lost 0 bases, J lost 7 bases, and 10 bases lay in between. The V gene's germline CDR1 is SGHRS and CDR2 YFSETQ. The CDR3 here is CASSLGGTVEAFF. CDR3 DNA sequence: TGCGCCAGCAGCTTGGGGGGAACGGTTGAAGCTTTCTTT. Based on the CDR3 plus reference TRBV5-1 and TRBJ1-1, the full variable domain is KAGVTQTPRYLIKTRGQQVTLSCSPISGHRSVSWYQQTPGQGLQFLFEYFSETQRNKGNFPGRFSGRQFSNSRSEMNVSTLELGDSALYLCASSLGGTVEAFFGQGTRLTVV.

The chain uses TRBV28 and TRBJ1-5; TRBD1 aligns across 12 bases. Germline V gives CDR1 MDHEN, CDR2 SYDVKM. This CDR3 comprises 16 residues. V shed 1 base and J 6 bases; nucleotides not matched to a gene: 4. The CDR3 bases are TGTGCCAGCAGTTTATTTCGGGACAGGGGGCTTCAGCCCCAGCATTTT. This sequence encodes CASSLFRDRGLQPQHF.

This clone was seen more than once but under ten times. The V and J genes are TRBV28 and TRBJ1-5, with D unresolved. V lost 1 base, J lost 6 bases, and 16 bases lay in between. Germline V gene lookup returns CDR1 MDHEN and CDR2 SYDVKM. This CDR3 comprises 16 residues. The CDR3 DNA is TGTGCCAGCAGTTTATATGGAGGGCTAGGGATTCAGCCCCAGCATTTT. It specifies CASSLYGGLGIQPQHF.

The chain recombines TRBV5-1 with TRBJ1-4, with 8 positions matching TRBD1. CDR3 length equals 15 residues. Germline values: CDR1 SGHRS, CDR2 YFSETQ. The J segment lost 1 base and the V segment lost 4 bases, leaving 3 bases of the junction unmatched. Written as DNA, the CDR3 is TGCGCCAGCAGCCAGGACAGGGAAACTAATGAAAAACTGTTTTTT. Amino acids: CASSQDRETNEKLFF.

The chain joins TRBV29-1 to TRBJ2-7; 9 positions agree with TRBD2. Unmatched junction bases numbered 11, after V lost 5 bases and J lost 6 bases. The CDR3 is 14 residues long. Germline V gene data show CDR1 as SQVTM and CDR2 as ANQGSEA. The CDR3 DNA is TGCAGCGTTCCCCGGAGCGGGGGGAGTCCCGAGCAGTACTTC. Protein product: CSVPRSGGSPEQYF.

The chain joins TRBV9 to TRBJ2-7; tentatively, D is TRBD2 (6 bases). Germline CDR1 SGDLS, CDR2 YYNGEE. This CDR3 region has 13 residues. The V gene lost 4 bases and the J gene lost 12 bases, with 20 bases spanning the gap. The CDR3 is CASSLEGQGPPYF. The CDR3 coding sequence is TGTGCCAGCAGCTTGGAGGGGCAGGGCCCTCCGTACTTC.

The chain joins TRBV6-5 to TRBJ2-1; perhaps D is TRBD1 or TRBD2 (5 bases each). With 7 bases removed from V and 10 bases from J, the gap between germline ends came to 11 bases. CDR1 MNHEY and CDR2 SVGAGI come from the germline V gene. The CDR3 loop spans 11 amino acids. The CDR3 protein is CASTTGAEQFF. The CDR3 DNA reads as TGTGCCAGCACAACCGGGGCCGAGCAGTTCTTC.

V is TRBV2 and J is TRBJ1-5; TRBD1 agrees at 7 bases. The CDR3 length is 13 residues. J gave up 4 bases and V 8 bases, and 5 bases lay outside the gene matches. The germline V gene has CDR1 SNHLY and CDR2 FYNNEI. CDR3 DNA sequence: TGTGCCAGCTGTGCGACAGGGAATCAGCCCCAGCATTTT. Its translation is CASCATGNQPQHF.

This chain connects TRBV19 to TRBJ1-5, with a possible D match to TRBD1 (5 bases). The CDR3 has 16 residues. CDR1 LNHDA and CDR2 SQIVND come from the germline V gene (reference sequence). V lost 3 bases to trimming and J lost 0 bases, with 12 bases between them. CDR3 in amino acids: CASSMATRGSNQPQHF. The DNA of the CDR3 is TGTGCCAGTAGTATGGCGACAAGGGGTAGCAATCAGCCCCAGCATTTT.

This clone was seen only once. The CDR3 sequence is CASRLGPLTNTGELFF. The CDR3 coding sequence is TGTGCCAGCAGGTTGGGGCCCCTGACGAACACCGGGGAGCTGTTTTTT. The V gene is TRBV27, the J gene TRBJ2-2; TRBD1 is a possible D gene (5 bases). CDR1 is MNHEY and CDR2 is SMNVEV in the germline V gene (reference sequence). The CDR3 totals 16 residues. Trimming shortened V by 6 bases and J by 0 bases, and 14 bases separated the two germline ends.

The J gene is TRBJ2-7, the V gene TRBV7-9; 13 bases are a match to TRBD2. With V trimmed by 2 bases and J by 6 bases, 10 bases remained unmatched. CDR1 SEHNR and CDR2 FQNEAQ come from the germline V gene (reference sequence). The CDR3 contains 17 residues. For the CDR3, the DNA is TGTGCCAGCAGCTTACCCACTAGCGGGGGGGCCGCCTCCGAGCAGTACTTC. Translated: CASSLPTSGGAASEQYF.

The chain links TRBV10-3 to TRBJ2-4; 8 bases are shared with TRBD1. The CDR3 covers 14 residues. Per the germline V gene, CDR1 is ENHRY and CDR2 is SYGVKD. V trimming: 6 bases; J trimming: 7 bases; junction bases outside the gene matches: 8. DNA of the CDR3: TGTGCCATCAGCCCAGGGGGCAATTGGAACATTCAGTACTTC. Translating gives CAISPGGNWNIQYF.

This clone was counted a single time. The rearrangement uses TRBV5-1 and TRBJ1-1; D remains ambiguous. From germline, CDR1 is SGHRS and CDR2 YFSETQ. CDR3 length equals 14 residues. V was cut by 4 bases and J by 5 bases, with 15 bases left in between. CDR3 amino acids: CASSLSRAGTEAFF. The CDR3 bases are TGCGCCAGCAGCCTCTCAAGGGCTGGGACTGAAGCTTTCTTT.

This chain uses TRBV30 with TRBJ1-6, with 9 positions matching TRBD1. The CDR3 runs 15 residues. V trimming: 3 bases; J trimming: 9 bases; junction bases outside the gene matches: 9. The germline V gene has CDR1 GTSNPN and CDR2 SVGIG (reference sequence). This CDR3 reads CAWSIPGQGVSPLHF. The CDR3 coding sequence is TGTGCCTGGAGCATACCGGGACAGGGTGTTTCACCCCTCCACTTT.

This clone has just one count. The chain is built from TRBV30 and TRBJ2-7; 14 nucleotides agree with TRBD2. The CDR3 runs 18 residues. Germline V gene lookup returns CDR1 GTSNPN and CDR2 SVGIG (reference sequence). V lost 3 bases to trimming and J lost 0 bases; unmatched junction nucleotides: 10. DNA of the CDR3: TGTGCCTGGAGCGGAGCGAGGACTAGCGGGGGGAGCTCCTACGAGCAGTACTTC. Protein: CAWSGARTSGGSSYEQYF.

The chain carries TRBV4-1 and TRBJ2-7; D is ambiguous. The germline CDR1 and CDR2 sequences are MGHRA and YSYEKL. The CDR3 covers 13 residues. V was shortened by 0 bases and J by 3 bases, with 6 bases between the two germline ends. The CDR3 reads CASSQDGRYEQYF. The CDR3 DNA reads as TGCGCCAGCAGCCAAGATGGGCGCTACGAGCAGTACTTC.

This chain joins TRBV6-6 and TRBJ1-1, with 9 bases matching TRBD1. The trim removed 6 bases at V and 1 base at J, leaving 6 bases unmatched. This CDR3 has 15 amino acids. In germline, CDR1 is MNHNY, CDR2 SVGAGI (reference sequence). In DNA, the CDR3 is TGTGCCAGCAGACCGGGACAGGGAAGGAACACTGAAGCTTTCTTT. This codes for CASRPGQGRNTEAFF.

The chain links TRBV6-4 to TRBJ2-1, with a tentative D call TRBD1 (6 bases). Trimming took off 2 bases at V and 8 bases at J, with 19 bases between the two ends. The CDR3 is made up of 16 amino acids. Per germline, CDR1 MRHNA and CDR2 SNTAGT. The CDR3 DNA sequence: TGTGCCAGCAGTGACACCCATCTTGACAGGCGCCATGAGCAGTTCTTC. This gives the protein CASSDTHLDRRHEQFF.

This chain connects TRBV19 to TRBJ2-5; 10 positions match TRBD2. Germline V gene sequence: CDR1 LNHDA, CDR2 SQIVND (reference sequence). CDR3 size: 14 residues. J gave up 2 bases and V 7 bases, and 4 bases lay outside the gene matches. CDR3 protein: CASTQTSGQETQYF. The CDR3 region has the DNA TGTGCCAGTACCCAGACTAGCGGGCAAGAGACCCAGTACTTC.